A selection of T cell receptor beta chains follows, all from one sample in a study of T cells after yellow fever vaccination. In TCRdb, the 5' RACE reads were re-called with MiXCR into one record per CDR3 protein. The table records about 320,000 distinct CDR3 sequences, around 11% of them present only once. The sequenced sample was CD4+ T cells sorted from PBMCs, obtained 45 days after the yellow fever booster vaccination. These receptors were taken from a man aged 18 to 35 who received the YFV17D yellow fever vaccine. Each CDR3 is given with its conserved first and last residue. A D gene is named only where the DNA matches it firmly. Not every row has a clone size; where given, it reads once, few, many or a size class.

D | size | J | V | CDR3 | DNA
NA | NA | TRBJ1-5 | TRBV6-2/TRBV6-3 | CASSNRGEGNQPQHF | TGTGCCAGCAGTAATCGGGGGGAAGGCAATCAGCCCCAGCATTTT
TRBD1 | NA | TRBJ1-1 | TRBV12-3/TRBV12-4 | CASSLVGDRAIEAFF | TGTGCCAGCAGTTTAGTTGGCGACAGGGCCATTGAAGCTTTCTTT
NA | many | TRBJ2-3 | TRBV12-3/TRBV12-4 | CASSLNNPTDTQYF | TGTGCCAGCAGTTTGAACAACCCCACAGATACGCAGTATTTT
TRBD2 | NA | TRBJ2-2 | TRBV7-6 | CASSLAGIPGLENTGELFF | TGTGCCAGCAGCTTAGCAGGAATCCCCGGACTAGAAAACACCGGGGAGCTGTTTTTT
NA | few | TRBJ1-1 | TRBV6-6 | CASRSQGEAFF | TGTGCCAGCAGATCACAGGGTGAAGCTTTCTTT
TRBD1 | few | TRBJ2-3 | TRBV24-1 | CATTDRTGTDTQYF | TGTGCCACCACGGACAGGACCGGGACAGATACGCAGTATTTT
NA | NA | TRBJ2-3 | TRBV7-3 | CASSLTGWVDTQYF | TGTGCCAGCAGCTTAACCGGCTGGGTAGATACGCAGTATTTT
TRBD2 | NA | TRBJ2-3 | TRBV5-1 | CASSLQPAGGDNTQYF | TGCGCCAGCAGCTTGCAACCAGCGGGGGGGGATAATACGCAGTATTTT
NA | few | TRBJ1-6 | TRBV7-3 | CASPQKVSPLHF | TGTGCCAGTCCACAGAAAGTATCACCCCTCCACTTT
NA | many | TRBJ1-1 | TRBV7-2 | CASSLVWDTEAFF | TGTGCCAGCAGCTTAGTCTGGGACACTGAAGCTTTCTTT
TRBD2 | NA | TRBJ2-5 | TRBV9 | CASSETSGGFQETQYF | TGTGCCAGCAGCGAAACTAGCGGGGGCTTCCAAGAGACCCAGTACTTC
NA | many | TRBJ2-2 | TRBV20-1 | CSALVPNTGELFF | TGCAGTGCCCTAGTTCCTAACACCGGGGAGCTGTTTTTT
NA | NA | TRBJ2-1 | TRBV30 | CAWRGYGDEQFF | TGTGCCTGGAGAGGGTATGGGGATGAGCAGTTCTTC
TRBD2 | NA | TRBJ2-5 | TRBV20-1 | CSAVAGGYQETQYF | TGCAGTGCTGTAGCGGGGGGCTACCAAGAGACCCAGTACTTC
TRBD1 | NA | TRBJ2-3 | TRBV29-1 | CSVGTGVSTDTQYF | TGCAGCGTTGGGACAGGGGTTAGCACAGATACGCAGTATTTT
NA | few | TRBJ2-4 | TRBV12-3/TRBV12-4 | CASSFDVSNIQYF | TGTGCCAGCAGTTTTGACGTATCGAACATTCAGTACTTC
NA | few | TRBJ1-4 | TRBV7-2 | CASSFGRSNEKLFF | TGTGCCAGCAGCTTTGGAAGGAGTAATGAAAAACTGTTTTTT
TRBD1 | few | TRBJ1-5 | TRBV10-3 | CATRGQFNQPQHF | TGTGCCACGAGGGGACAGTTCAATCAGCCCCAGCATTTT
NA | NA | TRBJ2-3 | TRBV20-1 | CSAKRGDRSTDTQYF | TGCAGTGCTAAGAGGGGGGACCGAAGCACAGATACGCAGTATTTT
TRBD2 | few | TRBJ2-7 | TRBV6-5 | CASSYSTGGVYEQYF | TGTGCCAGCAGTTACTCGACCGGGGGGGTATACGAGCAGTACTTC
NA | few | TRBJ1-2 | TRBV4-3 | CASSQDRVRERAYGYTF | TGCGCCAGCAGCCAAGATAGGGTCAGGGAAAGGGCCTATGGCTACACCTTC
NA | few | TRBJ2-3 | TRBV20-1 | CSAGDSTDTQYF | TGCAGTGCAGGGGACAGCACAGATACGCAGTATTTT